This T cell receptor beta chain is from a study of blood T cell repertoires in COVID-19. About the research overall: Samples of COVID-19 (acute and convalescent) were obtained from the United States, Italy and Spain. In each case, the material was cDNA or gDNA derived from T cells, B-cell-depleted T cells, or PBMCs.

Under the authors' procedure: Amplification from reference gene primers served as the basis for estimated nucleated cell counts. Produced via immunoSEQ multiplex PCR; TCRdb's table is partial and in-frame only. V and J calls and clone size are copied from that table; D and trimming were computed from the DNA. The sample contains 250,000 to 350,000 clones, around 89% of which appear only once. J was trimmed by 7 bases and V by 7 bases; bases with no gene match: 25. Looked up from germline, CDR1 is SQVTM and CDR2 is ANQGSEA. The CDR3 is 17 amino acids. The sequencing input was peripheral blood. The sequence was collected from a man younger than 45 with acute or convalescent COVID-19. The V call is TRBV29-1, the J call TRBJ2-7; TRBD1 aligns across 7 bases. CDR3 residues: CSAALTPRQGPTWEQYF. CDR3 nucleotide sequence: TGCAGCGCAGCCCTTACTCCGAGACAGGGCCCTACGTGGGAGCAGTACTTC.